The sequence of this T cell receptor beta chain was determined in a study of blood T cell repertoires in COVID-19. Study information: Nucleic acid was either cDNA or gDNA, and it came from T cells, B-cell-depleted T cells, or PBMCs.

V shed 7 bases and J shed 0 bases, with 7 bases lying between them. Germline lookup yields CDR1 MNHEY and CDR2 SVGAGI. This CDR3 is 14 amino acids long. This clone was observed a few times. Sequenced by immunoSEQ multiplex PCR; TCRdb stores in-frame clones only, minus some. Here the sample spans 95,000 to 110,000 clones, roughly nine tenths being singletons. This chain joins TRBV6-5 and TRBJ2-6; no firm D call. The clonotype originates from a human donor in a cohort sampled during active COVID-19. The sequencing input was peripheral blood. This chain's CDR3 is CASNGLSGANVLTF. The CDR3 bases are TGTGCCAGCAATGGCCTCTCTGGGGCCAACGTCCTGACTTTC.